This TCR beta chain was recovered during a study of early stage breast cancer tumors. Overall study context: Average read coverage per sample was roughly 9.1-fold. Notes on the study in general: Bulk DNA sequencing of unsorted cells missed chain pairing and markers. Enriched TCRB sequences shared across patients were mostly commonly generated sequences.

Clones were read by immunoSEQ multiplex PCR, and TCRdb kept only the in-frame ones, dropping some. Of fewer than 30,000 clones in the sample, about 80% were seen once. Of note for this clone: Antigen: not known.

This sequence originates from a person in their sixties or seventies with breast cancer. The specimen was blood.

In DNA form, the CDR3 reads TGTGCCAGCACTCGTCGAGGGTCTAACTATGGCTACACCTTC. Residues: CASTRRGSNYGYTF. The chain is built from TRBV2 and TRBJ1-2; no definite D call. Germline CDR1 SNHLY, CDR2 FYNNEI. This CDR3 comprises 14 residues. Trimming took off 7 bases at V and 0 bases at J, with 12 bases between the two ends.